This is a list of T cell receptor beta chains from one sample in a study of blood T cell repertoires in COVID-19. Clones were sequenced by immunoSEQ multiplex PCR, and TCRdb holds only the in-frame ones, with some missing. Of about 100,000 clones listed, approximately 62% were seen once; the top ten hold less than 6.5%. Sample: peripheral blood. Receptors originate from a man at least 80 years old with acute or convalescent COVID-19. The CDR3 runs from the conserved cysteine through the conserved F or W. Each record gives: V gene, J gene, D gene, clone size, CDR3 length, CDR3 DNA, CDR3 protein. A D gene is named only where the DNA matches it firmly. The size of a clone is reported for some rows only, either as once, few or many, or as a class for expanded clones.

v_gene: TRBV5-6
j_gene: TRBJ2-1
d_gene: NA
abundance: NA
len: 12
CDR3nt: TGTGCCAGCAGCTCATCGGCAGGTGAGCAGTTCTTC
CDR3aa: CASSSSAGEQFF

v_gene: TRBV5-1
j_gene: TRBJ1-1
d_gene: NA
abundance: NA
len: 16
CDR3nt: TGCGCCAGCAGCTTAGAAGGGAACAGGGCGAACACTGAAGCTTTCTTT
CDR3aa: CASSLEGNRANTEAFF

v_gene: TRBV5-1
j_gene: TRBJ2-3
d_gene: TRBD2
abundance: once
len: 17
CDR3nt: TGCGCCAGCAGGCCGGGACTAGGACAACTTGGCACAGATACGCAGTATTTT
CDR3aa: CASRPGLGQLGTDTQYF

v_gene: TRBV29-1
j_gene: TRBJ2-7
d_gene: TRBD1
abundance: NA
len: 13
CDR3nt: TGCAGCGTTGAACTGACAGGGAACCACGAGCAGTACTTC
CDR3aa: CSVELTGNHEQYF

v_gene: TRBV19
j_gene: TRBJ1-5
d_gene: TRBD1
abundance: NA
len: 16
CDR3nt: TGTGCCAGCAGGGGGGCTTTTATGGGGTCGCGGCAGCCCCAGCATTTT
CDR3aa: CASRGAFMGSRQPQHF

v_gene: TRBV9
j_gene: TRBJ1-4
d_gene: NA
abundance: few
len: 16
CDR3nt: TGTGCCAGCAGCCCTCTCCGAGGTGCAACTAATGAAAAACTGTTTTTT
CDR3aa: CASSPLRGATNEKLFF

v_gene: TRBV24-1
j_gene: TRBJ1-5
d_gene: TRBD1
abundance: once
len: 13
CDR3nt: TGTGCCACGGGACAGGGGGTGAATCAGCCCCAGCATTTT
CDR3aa: CATGQGVNQPQHF

v_gene: TRBV7-9
j_gene: TRBJ1-2
d_gene: NA
abundance: many
len: 13
CDR3nt: TGTGCCAGCAGCTCGGGACATTACGATGGCTACACCTTC
CDR3aa: CASSSGHYDGYTF

v_gene: TRBV7-3
j_gene: TRBJ2-2
d_gene: NA
abundance: few
len: 13
CDR3nt: TGTGCCAGCACGGGGACTCGCCCCGGGGAGCTGTTTTTT
CDR3aa: CASTGTRPGELFF

v_gene: TRBV2
j_gene: TRBJ2-1
d_gene: TRBD2
abundance: NA
len: 16
CDR3nt: TGTGCCAGCAGTGGGACTAGCGGGAGCTCCTACAATGAGCAGTTCTTC
CDR3aa: CASSGTSGSSYNEQFF

v_gene: TRBV7-2
j_gene: TRBJ2-4
d_gene: TRBD1
abundance: NA
len: 12
CDR3nt: TGTGCCAGCAGTTCAGGGACAGTACCTCAGTACTTC
CDR3aa: CASSSGTVPQYF

v_gene: TRBV5-1
j_gene: TRBJ1-2
d_gene: NA
abundance: NA
len: 14
CDR3nt: TGCGCCAGCAGCTCCGCGGGCGATCTCTATGGCTACACCTTC
CDR3aa: CASSSAGDLYGYTF

v_gene: TRBV5-1
j_gene: TRBJ1-3
d_gene: TRBD1
abundance: NA
len: 18
CDR3nt: TGCGCCAGCAGCTTGAACCCACAGGGGGCATACTCTGGAAACACCATATATTTT
CDR3aa: CASSLNPQGAYSGNTIYF

v_gene: TRBV7-9
j_gene: TRBJ2-1
d_gene: NA
abundance: once
len: 14
CDR3nt: TGTGCCAGCGAGCTAGCTGAGATTTACAATGAGCAGTTCTTC
CDR3aa: CASELAEIYNEQFF

v_gene: TRBV7-9
j_gene: TRBJ2-1
d_gene: NA
abundance: NA
len: 15
CDR3nt: TGTGCCAGCAGCTCCGCAGAGGGCTCCTACAATGAGCAGTTCTTC
CDR3aa: CASSSAEGSYNEQFF

v_gene: TRBV19
j_gene: TRBJ2-5
d_gene: NA
abundance: NA
len: 14
CDR3nt: TGTGCCAGTAGTATTTCGGTGCTCCAAGAGACCCAGTACTTC
CDR3aa: CASSISVLQETQYF

v_gene: TRBV2
j_gene: TRBJ2-7
d_gene: NA
abundance: NA
len: 13
CDR3nt: TGTGCCAGCAAACAGCCAGTTACCTACGAGCAGTACTTC
CDR3aa: CASKQPVTYEQYF

v_gene: TRBV5-1
j_gene: TRBJ2-7
d_gene: TRBD1
abundance: few
len: 20
CDR3nt: TGCGCCAGCAGCTTGGAGGGGACAGGAGGAAGAGGCGTCCCCATCTACGAGCAGTACTTC
CDR3aa: CASSLEGTGGRGVPIYEQYF

v_gene: TRBV5-1
j_gene: TRBJ2-2
d_gene: NA
abundance: NA
len: 14
CDR3nt: TGCGCCAGCAGCGTTGACACGAACACCGGGGAGCTGTTTTTT
CDR3aa: CASSVDTNTGELFF

v_gene: TRBV7-2
j_gene: TRBJ2-2
d_gene: NA
abundance: NA
len: 16
CDR3nt: TGTGCCAGCAGCTTATTTTGGGCAGTTAACACCGGGGAGCTGTTTTTT
CDR3aa: CASSLFWAVNTGELFF

v_gene: TRBV30
j_gene: TRBJ1-5
d_gene: NA
abundance: NA
len: 14
CDR3nt: TGTGCCTGGAGTTCGGGCAGGGCCAATCAGCCCCAGCATTTT
CDR3aa: CAWSSGRANQPQHF

v_gene: TRBV2
j_gene: TRBJ1-1
d_gene: NA
abundance: NA
len: 14
CDR3nt: TGTGCCAGCAACTTAGGACAGCTGAACACTGAAGCTTTCTTT
CDR3aa: CASNLGQLNTEAFF

v_gene: TRBV11-3
j_gene: TRBJ2-3
d_gene: TRBD2
abundance: NA
len: 15
CDR3nt: TGTGCCAGCAGCTTAGATTGGAGCGGGGAAGATACGCAGTATTTT
CDR3aa: CASSLDWSGEDTQYF

v_gene: TRBV19
j_gene: TRBJ2-6
d_gene: NA
abundance: NA
len: 17
CDR3nt: TGTGCCAGTAGCCGAGGCAGGGGCAGGTCTGGGGCCAACGTCCTGACTTTC
CDR3aa: CASSRGRGRSGANVLTF

v_gene: TRBV4-3
j_gene: TRBJ2-1
d_gene: NA
abundance: NA
len: 14
CDR3nt: TGCGCCAGCAGCCCGGGAGATACCTACAATGAGCAGTTCTTC
CDR3aa: CASSPGDTYNEQFF

v_gene: TRBV19
j_gene: TRBJ2-3
d_gene: NA
abundance: once
len: 14
CDR3nt: TGTGCCAGTAGTAAGGAGGGCCGGGGAGATACGCAGTATTTT
CDR3aa: CASSKEGRGDTQYF